Each of the 20 T cell receptor beta chains below was sequenced from the same sample in a study of blood T cell repertoires in COVID-19. Sequenced by immunoSEQ multiplex PCR; TCRdb stores in-frame clones only, minus some. The table lists some 510,000 clones, more than 75% of them singletons. Sequencing input: PBMCs or T cells enriched from blood (not recorded which). Source of these receptors: a woman aged 40-49 years who had recovered from COVID-19.

The chain joins TRBV5-1 to TRBJ2-1, with TRBD2 matching over 8 bases. Germline values: CDR1 SGHRS, CDR2 YFSETQ. The trim removed 4 bases at V and 2 bases at J, leaving 5 bases unmatched. The CDR3 consists of 15 residues. CDR3 in amino acids: CASSPTSGPYNEQFF. For the CDR3, the DNA is TGCGCCAGCAGCCCAACTAGCGGCCCCTACAATGAGCAGTTCTTC.

There are a few counts of this clone. The V gene is TRBV9, the J gene TRBJ1-1; possibly TRBD1 for D (6 bases). Trimming removed 0 bases at V and 3 bases at J, with 6 bases between. The CDR3 has 13 residues. The V gene's germline CDR1 is SGDLS and CDR2 YYNGEE. CDR3 DNA sequence: TGTGCCAGCAGCGTAGACAGGGACACTGAAGCTTTCTTT. Translated: CASSVDRDTEAFF.

This chain connects TRBV5-1 to TRBJ2-1; the match to TRBD2 covers 8 bases. The trim removed 0 bases at V and 4 bases at J, leaving 9 bases unmatched. The CDR3 has 17 residues. In germline, CDR1 is SGHRS, CDR2 YFSETQ. The CDR3 sequence is CASSLAASGYEYNEQFF. The CDR3, as DNA: TGCGCCAGCAGCTTGGCGGCTAGCGGGTATGAGTACAATGAGCAGTTCTTC.

The V call is TRBV13, the J call TRBJ2-1, with a possible D match to TRBD1 (6 bases). V was shortened by 8 bases and J by 0 bases, with 14 bases between the two germline ends. The CDR3 contains 15 residues. Looked up from germline, CDR1 is PRHDT and CDR2 is FYEKMQ (reference sequence). The CDR3 DNA reads as TGTGCCAGCCAAAGGGGGATTAGCTCCTACAATGAGCAGTTCTTC. Protein: CASQRGISSYNEQFF.

The V call is TRBV3-1 (or the pseudogene TRBV3-2), the J call TRBJ1-1; no clear D. V was cut by 7 bases and J by 1 base, with 10 bases left in between. The CDR3 consists of 13 residues. The germline CDR1 and CDR2 sequences are LGHDT and YNNKEL (reference sequence). DNA for the CDR3: TGTGCCAGCAAAGGGAGGGAGAACACTGAAGCTTTCTTT. This sequence encodes CASKGRENTEAFF.

This chain connects TRBV10-3 to TRBJ1-2, with D possibly being TRBD1 (5 bases). The V gene's germline CDR1 is ENHRY and CDR2 SYGVKD. The CDR3 sequence is 12 residues long. V lost 10 bases to trimming and J lost 8 bases, with 17 bases between them. In nucleotides, the CDR3 is TGTGCCACGGGGACTGGGCAAGGGGGCTACACCTTC. This encodes CATGTGQGGYTF.

This clone was recorded only once. This chain uses TRBV27 with TRBJ2-7; perhaps TRBD2 as D (5 bases). The germline gives CDR1 MNHEY, CDR2 SMNVEV (reference sequence). The CDR3 is made up of 13 amino acids. V was trimmed by 6 bases and J by 3 bases, leaving 12 bases between them. This CDR3 is CASSRLGSYEQYF. CDR3 bases: TGTGCCAGCAGCAGGCTGGGGAGCTACGAGCAGTACTTC.

This clone appeared a single time. The gene calls are TRBV6-1 and TRBJ1-3, with 10 bases lining up with TRBD1. Trimming at V came to 4 bases and at J to 0 bases, leaving 9 bases not matched to a gene. Germline lookup yields CDR1 MNHNS and CDR2 SASEGT. The CDR3 runs 18 residues. The CDR3 DNA reads TGTGCCAGCAGTGTGAGACCGGGACAGGGGTACTCTGGAAACACCATATATTTT. Translated: CASSVRPGQGYSGNTIYF.

CDR3 sequence reads: CASSAYRDRGFYEQYF. In DNA form, the CDR3 reads TGTGCCAGCAGCGCCTACCGGGACAGGGGCTTCTACGAGCAGTACTTC. The chain has TRBV13 and TRBJ2-7; 10 bases map to TRBD1. The V segment lost 5 bases and the J segment 3 bases; nucleotides outside the gene matches: 10. This CDR3 is built from 16 residues. Germline CDR1 reads PRHDT; CDR2 reads FYEKMQ (reference sequence).

V and J are TRBV4-3 and TRBJ2-7; 10 bases match TRBD2. The germline gives CDR1 LGHNA, CDR2 YSLEER. The CDR3 totals 19 residues. J gave up 0 bases and V 0 bases, and 11 bases lay outside the gene matches. The CDR3 coding sequence is TGCGCCAGCAGCCAAGATCGCCTAGCGGGAGTTTATCACTCCTACGAGCAGTACTTC. It codes for CASSQDRLAGVYHSYEQYF.

The rearrangement uses TRBV18 and TRBJ1-5; the D gene is possibly TRBD1 (5 bases). CDR1 KGHSH and CDR2 LQKENI come from the germline V gene. The CDR3 covers 15 residues. Deletions cut 6 bases from V and 3 bases from J, with 15 bases between. DNA of the CDR3: TGTGCCAGCTCTCCCAATATAGGGGTCAATCAGCCCCAGCATTTT. Amino acids: CASSPNIGVNQPQHF. Using reference TRBV18 and TRBJ1-5 for the parts outside the CDR3, the full variable domain is NAGVMQNPRHLVRRRGQEARLRCSPMKGHSHVYWYRQLPEEGLKFMVYLQKENIIDESGMPKERFSAEFPKEGPSILRIQQVVRGDSAAYFCASSPNIGVNQPQHFGDGTRLSIL.

This clone was recorded once. This chain links TRBV24-1 with TRBJ2-7; D unresolved. The germline V gene encodes CDR1 KGHDR and CDR2 SFDVKD. This CDR3 region has 15 residues. V was shortened by 3 bases and J by 5 bases, with 16 bases between the two germline ends. For the CDR3, the DNA is TGTGCCACCAGTGATCCGCGGAGAGACGGCGACGAGCAGTACTTC. As protein: CATSDPRRDGDEQYF.

The chain carries TRBV7-2 and TRBJ2-1; TRBD1 agrees at 9 bases. This CDR3 has 14 residues. V dropped 4 bases and J dropped 8; count of bases not matched to a gene: 6. CDR1 and CDR2 from the germline V gene are SGHTA and FQGNSA. CDR3 sequence: CASSSQGAKDEQFF. CDR3 in DNA: TGTGCCAGCAGCTCACAGGGGGCTAAGGATGAGCAGTTCTTC.

V usage is TRBV14 and J usage is TRBJ1-2; 9 nucleotides line up with TRBD1. CDR3 length equals 13 residues. V lost 4 bases, J lost 7 bases, and 4 bases stayed unmatched. From germline, CDR1 is SGHDN and CDR2 FVKESK. CDR3 amino acids: CASSPGQGSGYTF. CDR3 DNA: TGTGCCAGCAGCCCCGGACAGGGGAGTGGCTACACCTTC.

This sequence joins TRBV10-3 and TRBJ1-1; D perhaps matches TRBD1 (6 bases). Looked up from germline, CDR1 is ENHRY and CDR2 is SYGVKD. The germline V and J ends were trimmed by 6 bases and 1 base, with 12 bases remaining between them. The CDR3 totals 14 residues. The CDR3 region is CAISRDTKNTEAFF. CDR3 DNA sequence: TGTGCCATCAGCAGGGACACAAAGAACACTGAAGCTTTCTTT.

The chain links TRBV5-6 to TRBJ1-1; 8 nucleotides line up with TRBD1. The CDR3 has 14 amino acids. V gave up 1 base and J gave up 4 bases; unmatched junction bases: 3. Germline CDR1 and CDR2: SGHDT and YYEEEE. The CDR3 coding sequence is TGTGCCAGCAGCTTGCCAACAGGGGGCACTGAAGCTTTCTTT. This gives the protein CASSLPTGGTEAFF.

The rearrangement links TRBV7-6 to TRBJ2-7; 8 bases fit TRBD1. The length of the CDR3 is 15 residues. Germline CDR1 SGHVS, CDR2 FNYEAQ. Unmatched junction bases numbered 9, after V lost 5 bases and J lost 3 bases. Here the CDR3 reads CASSAGGPLYYEQYF. CDR3 bases: TGTGCCAGCAGCGCAGGGGGCCCCCTGTACTACGAGCAGTACTTC.

J is TRBJ2-1 and V is TRBV6-2 or TRBV6-3; 10 bases map to TRBD2. The V and J ends lost 5 bases and 2 bases, in that order; junction bases with no gene match: 6. The CDR3 is 16 residues long. Per germline, CDR1 MNHEY and CDR2 SVGEGT. CDR3 nucleotide sequence: TGTGCCAGCAGTACGACGGGACTAGCGCCCTACAATGAGCAGTTCTTC. This translates into CASSTTGLAPYNEQFF.

The chain employs TRBV5-1 and TRBJ2-5, with TRBD1 identical over 9 bases. With V trimmed by 3 bases and J by 3 bases, 3 bases remained unmatched. The length of the CDR3 is 14 residues. CDR1 is SGHRS and CDR2 is YFSETQ in the germline V gene. DNA of the CDR3: TGCGCCAGCAGCTCGCGGGACAGGGAAGAGACCCAGTACTTC. Translating it yields CASSSRDREETQYF. Using reference TRBV5-1 and TRBJ2-5 for the parts outside the CDR3, the full variable domain is KAGVTQTPRYLIKTRGQQVTLSCSPISGHRSVSWYQQTPGQGLQFLFEYFSETQRNKGNFPGRFSGRQFSNSRSEMNVSTLELGDSALYLCASSSRDREETQYFGPGTRLLVL.

This clone was seen a single time. This chain uses TRBV29-1 with TRBJ2-7, with D tentatively TRBD2 (6 bases). Germline CDR1 is SQVTM and CDR2 is ANQGSEA. This CDR3 is built from 13 residues. Trimming took 5 bases from V and 4 from J, leaving 15 bases between them. The CDR3 DNA sequence: TGCAGCGTTAATTTGAGCGGGCGGTACGAGCAGTACTTC. This encodes CSVNLSGRYEQYF.